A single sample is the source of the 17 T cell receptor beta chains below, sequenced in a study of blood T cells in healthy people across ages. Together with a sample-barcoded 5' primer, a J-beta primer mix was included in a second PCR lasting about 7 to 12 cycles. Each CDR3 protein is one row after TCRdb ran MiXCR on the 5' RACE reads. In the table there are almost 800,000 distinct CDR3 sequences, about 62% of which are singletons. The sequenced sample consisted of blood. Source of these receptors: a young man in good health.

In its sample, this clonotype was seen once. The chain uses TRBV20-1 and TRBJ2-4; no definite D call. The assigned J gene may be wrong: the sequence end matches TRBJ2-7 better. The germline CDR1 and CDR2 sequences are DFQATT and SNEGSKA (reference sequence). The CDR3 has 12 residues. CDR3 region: CSASRLGDEQYF. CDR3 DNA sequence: TGCAGTGCTAGCCGGCTAGGAGACGAGCAGTACTTC.

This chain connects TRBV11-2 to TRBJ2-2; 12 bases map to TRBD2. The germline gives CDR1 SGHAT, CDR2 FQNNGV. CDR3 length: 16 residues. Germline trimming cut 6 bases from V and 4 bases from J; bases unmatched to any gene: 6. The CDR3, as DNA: TGTGCCAGCAGAAGAACTAGCGGGGGGTCCACCGGGGAGCTGTTTTTT. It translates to CASRRTSGGSTGELFF.

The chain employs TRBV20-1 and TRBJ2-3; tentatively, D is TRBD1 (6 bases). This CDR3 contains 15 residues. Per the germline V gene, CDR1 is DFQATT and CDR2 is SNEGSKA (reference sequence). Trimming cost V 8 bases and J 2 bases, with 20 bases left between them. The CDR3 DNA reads TGCAGTTCGGAAAGAGTCCGGGACAACACAGATACGCAGTATTTT. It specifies CSSERVRDNTDTQYF.

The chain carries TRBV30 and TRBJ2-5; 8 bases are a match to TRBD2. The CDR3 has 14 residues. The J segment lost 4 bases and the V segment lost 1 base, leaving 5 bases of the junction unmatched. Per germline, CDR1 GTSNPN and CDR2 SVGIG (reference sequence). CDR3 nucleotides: TGTGCCTGGAGTGGCATAGCGGGACGAGAGACCCAGTACTTC. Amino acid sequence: CAWSGIAGRETQYF.

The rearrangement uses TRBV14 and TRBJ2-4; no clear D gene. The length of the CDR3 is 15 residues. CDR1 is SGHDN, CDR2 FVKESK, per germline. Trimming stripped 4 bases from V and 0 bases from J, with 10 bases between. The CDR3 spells CASSLNILAKNIQYF. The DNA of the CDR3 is TGTGCCAGCAGCCTCAATATACTAGCCAAAAACATTCAGTACTTC.

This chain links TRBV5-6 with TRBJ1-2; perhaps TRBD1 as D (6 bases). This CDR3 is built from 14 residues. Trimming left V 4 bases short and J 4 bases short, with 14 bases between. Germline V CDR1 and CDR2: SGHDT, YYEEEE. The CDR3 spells CASSPTGSPYGYTF. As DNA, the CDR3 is TGTGCCAGCAGCCCCACAGGGTCGCCCTATGGCTACACCTTC.

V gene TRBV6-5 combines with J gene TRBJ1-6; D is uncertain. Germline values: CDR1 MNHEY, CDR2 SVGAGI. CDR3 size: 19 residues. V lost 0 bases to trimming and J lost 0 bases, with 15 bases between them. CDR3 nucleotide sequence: TGTGCCAGCAGTTACTCGGGGAGCACGGTGAGCTCCTATAATTCACCCCTCCACTTT. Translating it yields CASSYSGSTVSSYNSPLHF.

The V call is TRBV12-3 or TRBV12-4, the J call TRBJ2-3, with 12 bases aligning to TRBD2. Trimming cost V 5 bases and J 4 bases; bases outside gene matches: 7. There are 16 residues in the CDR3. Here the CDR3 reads CASSLRLAGVADTQYF. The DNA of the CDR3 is TGTGCCAGCAGTCTTAGACTAGCGGGGGTGGCAGATACGCAGTATTTT.

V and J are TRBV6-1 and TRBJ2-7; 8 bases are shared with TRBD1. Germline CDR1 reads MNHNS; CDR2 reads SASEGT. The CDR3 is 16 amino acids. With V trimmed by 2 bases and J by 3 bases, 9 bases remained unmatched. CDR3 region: CASSETLPQGVYEQYF. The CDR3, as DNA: TGTGCCAGCAGTGAAACGCTCCCACAGGGGGTCTACGAGCAGTACTTC.

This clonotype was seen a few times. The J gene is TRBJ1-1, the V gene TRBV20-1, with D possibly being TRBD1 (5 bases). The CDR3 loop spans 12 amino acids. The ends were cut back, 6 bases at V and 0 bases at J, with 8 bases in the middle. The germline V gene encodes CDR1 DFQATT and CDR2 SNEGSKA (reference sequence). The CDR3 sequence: CSAGRMNTEAFF. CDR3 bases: TGCAGTGCGGGACGGATGAACACTGAAGCTTTCTTT.

CDR3 sequence reads: CSASSGSGIDTQYF. The DNA of the CDR3 is TGCAGTGCCTCAAGCGGGAGTGGTATAGATACGCAGTATTTT. The chain carries TRBV20-1 and TRBJ2-3; the match to TRBD2 covers 8 bases. CDR3 length: 14 residues. Germline CDR1 and CDR2: DFQATT and SNEGSKA (reference sequence). V was pared by 6 bases and J by 5 bases, with 10 bases of the junction left unmatched.

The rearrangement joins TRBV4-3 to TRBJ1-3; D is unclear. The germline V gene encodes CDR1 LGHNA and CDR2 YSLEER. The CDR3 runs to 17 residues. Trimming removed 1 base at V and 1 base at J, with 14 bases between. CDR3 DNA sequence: TGCGCCAGCAGCCAAGGACCCGGAGGATTTTCTGGAAACACCATATATTTT. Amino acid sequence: CASSQGPGGFSGNTIYF.

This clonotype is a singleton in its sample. The CDR3 nucleotides are TGTGCCAGCAGCTTAGACCCACAAAGACCGATGAGGGTCTATGGCTACACCTTC. Protein product: CASSLDPQRPMRVYGYTF. The V gene is TRBV11-2, the J gene TRBJ1-2; D remains ambiguous. V was pared by 0 bases and J by 4 bases, with 21 bases between. Germline V gene sequence: CDR1 SGHAT, CDR2 FQNNGV. The CDR3 is 18 residues long.

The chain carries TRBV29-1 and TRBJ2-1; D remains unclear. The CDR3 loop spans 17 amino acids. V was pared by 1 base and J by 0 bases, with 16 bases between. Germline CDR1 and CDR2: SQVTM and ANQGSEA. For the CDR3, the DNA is TGCAGCGTTGAAGGTGGCAATTGGCGGCTCTCCTACAATGAGCAGTTCTTC. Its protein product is CSVEGGNWRLSYNEQFF.

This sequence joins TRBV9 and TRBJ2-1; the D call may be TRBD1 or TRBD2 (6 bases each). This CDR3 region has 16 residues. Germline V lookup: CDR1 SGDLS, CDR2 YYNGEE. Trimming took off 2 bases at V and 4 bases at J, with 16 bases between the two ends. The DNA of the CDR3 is TGTGCCAGCAGCGTGCCTAGGCAGGGGACTTACAATGAGCAGTTCTTC. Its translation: CASSVPRQGTYNEQFF.

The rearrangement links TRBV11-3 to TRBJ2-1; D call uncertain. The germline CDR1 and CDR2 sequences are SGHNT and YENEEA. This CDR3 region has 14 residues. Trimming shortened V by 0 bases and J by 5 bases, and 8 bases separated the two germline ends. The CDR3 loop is CASSLEVHDNEQFF. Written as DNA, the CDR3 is TGTGCCAGCAGCTTAGAAGTCCACGACAATGAGCAGTTCTTC.

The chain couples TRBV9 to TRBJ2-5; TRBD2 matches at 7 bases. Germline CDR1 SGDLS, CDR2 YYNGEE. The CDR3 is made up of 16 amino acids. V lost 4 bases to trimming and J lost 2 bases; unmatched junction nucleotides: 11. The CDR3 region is CASSTRRDYLQETQYF. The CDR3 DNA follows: TGTGCCAGCAGCACGCGGCGGGACTATCTACAAGAGACCCAGTACTTC.